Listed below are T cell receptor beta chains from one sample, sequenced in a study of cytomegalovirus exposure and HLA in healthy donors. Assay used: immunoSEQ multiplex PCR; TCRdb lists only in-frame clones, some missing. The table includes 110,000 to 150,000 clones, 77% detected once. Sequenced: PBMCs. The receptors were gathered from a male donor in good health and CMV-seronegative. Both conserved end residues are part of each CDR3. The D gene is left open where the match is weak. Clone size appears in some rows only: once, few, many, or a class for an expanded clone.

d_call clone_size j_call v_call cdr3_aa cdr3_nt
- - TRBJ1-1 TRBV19 CASLNQGNTEAFF TGTGCCAGTCTCAACCAGGGAAACACTGAAGCTTTCTTT
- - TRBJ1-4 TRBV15 CATSRGGFSTNEKLFF TGTGCCACCAGCAGAGGAGGATTCTCAACTAATGAAAAACTGTTTTTT
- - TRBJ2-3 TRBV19 CASSIGGQNTDTQYF TGTGCCAGTAGTATCGGCGGACAGAATACAGATACGCAGTATTTT
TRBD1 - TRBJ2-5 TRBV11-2 CASSLDGGQLTQYF TGTGCCAGCAGCTTAGATGGGGGACAGCTGACCCAGTACTTC
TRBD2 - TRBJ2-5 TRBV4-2 CASSQDQRGGGETQYF TGTGCCAGCAGCCAAGACCAGCGGGGGGGCGGGGAGACCCAGTACTTC
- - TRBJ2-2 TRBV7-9 CASSLASAVGLFF TGTGCCAGCAGCTTAGCAAGCGCCGTCGGGCTGTTTTTT
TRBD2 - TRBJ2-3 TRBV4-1 CASSQERGGGNTQYF TGCGCCAGCAGCCAGGAGCGGGGGGGAGGGAATACGCAGTATTTT
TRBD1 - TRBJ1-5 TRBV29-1 CSARTGRNQPQHF TGCAGCGCCAGGACAGGGCGCAATCAGCCCCAGCATTTT
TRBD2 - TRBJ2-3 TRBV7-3 CASSLMIGRADTQYF TGTGCCAGCAGCTTAATGATAGGGAGGGCAGATACGCAGTATTTT
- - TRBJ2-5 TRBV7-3 CASSLSPRGETQYF TGTGCCAGCAGCTTAAGTCCCCGAGGCGAGACCCAGTACTTC
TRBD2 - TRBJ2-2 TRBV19 CASSIDSGYTGELFF TGTGCCAGTAGTATAGATAGCGGGTACACCGGGGAGCTGTTTTTT
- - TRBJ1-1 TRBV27 CASSSIGTWVNTEAFF TGTGCCAGCAGTTCTATCGGGACTTGGGTGAACACTGAAGCTTTCTTT
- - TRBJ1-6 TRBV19 CASTSFRDYNSPLHF TGTGCCAGCACGTCGTTTAGAGACTATAATTCACCCCTCCACTTT
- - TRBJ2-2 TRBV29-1 CSVRSGELFF TGCAGCGTCCGTAGCGGGGAGCTGTTTTTT
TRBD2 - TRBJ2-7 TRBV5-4 CASSFPSGGPYEQYF TGTGCCAGCAGCTTCCCTAGCGGGGGGCCCTACGAGCAGTACTTC
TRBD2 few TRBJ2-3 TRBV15 CATSRDSGGADTQYF TGTGCCACCAGCAGAGATAGCGGGGGGGCAGATACGCAGTATTTT
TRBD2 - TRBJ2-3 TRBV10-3 CAISGPFTSGTDTQYF TGCGCCATCAGCGGACCCTTTACTAGCGGCACAGATACGCAGTATTTT
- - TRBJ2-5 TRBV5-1 CASSLPSQETQYF TGCGCCAGCAGCTTGCCCAGCCAAGAGACCCAGTACTTC
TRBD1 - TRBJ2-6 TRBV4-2 CASSQDDRASAGANVLTF TGTGCCAGCAGCCAAGATGACAGGGCTTCGGCTGGGGCCAACGTCCTGACTTTC
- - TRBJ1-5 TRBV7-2 CASSPHGRDNQPQHF TGTGCCAGCAGCCCCCATGGCAGGGACAATCAGCCCCAGCATTTT
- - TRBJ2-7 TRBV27 CASSLSYNSYEQYF TGTGCCAGCAGCCTCTCGTATAACTCCTACGAGCAGTACTTC
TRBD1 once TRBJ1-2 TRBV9 CASSVATGGTDYGYTF TGTGCCAGCAGCGTAGCTACGGGGGGGACAGACTATGGCTACACCTTC
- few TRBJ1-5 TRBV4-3 CASSQDRVSNQPQHF TGCGCCAGCAGCCAAGACAGGGTTAGCAATCAGCCCCAGCATTTT
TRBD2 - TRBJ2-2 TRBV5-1 CASIPWASGSYGNTGELFF TGCGCCAGCATCCCCTGGGCTAGCGGGAGTTATGGCAACACCGGGGAGCTGTTTTTT
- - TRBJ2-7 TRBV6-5 CASSLGDRSYEQYF TGTGCCAGCAGCCTCGGAGATAGGTCCTACGAGCAGTACTTC
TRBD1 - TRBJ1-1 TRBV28 CASRPTGLTTEAFF TGTGCCAGCAGACCGACAGGGTTAACCACTGAAGCTTTCTTT
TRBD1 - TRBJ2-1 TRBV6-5 CASSTTSTGADEQFF TGTGCCAGCAGTACGACCTCGACAGGGGCAGATGAGCAGTTCTTC
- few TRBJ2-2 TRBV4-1 CASSPRGADSRELFF TGCGCCAGCAGCCCCAGGGGGGCCGACTCCAGGGAGCTGTTTTTT
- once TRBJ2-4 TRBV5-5 CASSAGGAGDSQYF TGTGCCAGCAGCGCCGGGGGCGCCGGGGACAGTCAGTACTTC
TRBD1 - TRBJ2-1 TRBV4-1 CASSQEPTGGNNEQFF TGCGCCAGCAGCCAAGAGCCGACAGGGGGAAACAATGAGCAGTTCTTC
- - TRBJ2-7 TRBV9 CASSVAGGTYEQYF TGTGCCAGCAGCGTAGCTGGCGGAACCTACGAGCAGTACTTC
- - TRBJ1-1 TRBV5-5 CASSRELTGEAFF TGTGCCAGCAGCAGGGAGTTAACGGGTGAAGCTTTCTTT
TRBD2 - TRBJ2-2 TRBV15 CATSRDGSSGGSSGELFF TGTGCCACCAGCAGAGATGGGTCTAGCGGGGGGTCCAGCGGGGAGCTGTTTTTT
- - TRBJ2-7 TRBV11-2 CASSPTPGYEQYF TGTGCCAGCAGCCCTACCCCGGGTTACGAGCAGTACTTC
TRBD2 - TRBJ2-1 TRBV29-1 CSVARLAAYNEQFF TGCAGCGTTGCGCGACTAGCGGCCTACAATGAGCAGTTCTTC
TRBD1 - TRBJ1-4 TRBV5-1 CASSFTGGLEKLFF TGCGCCAGCAGCTTTACAGGGGGCCTTGAAAAACTGTTTTTT
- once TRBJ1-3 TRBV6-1 CASSEIGGSSGNTIYF TGTGCCAGCAGTGAAATAGGTGGGAGCTCTGGAAACACCATATATTTT
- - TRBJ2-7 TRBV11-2 CASSSDSSSYEQYF TGTGCCAGCAGCTCGGACAGCAGCTCCTACGAGCAGTACTTC
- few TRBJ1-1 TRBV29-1 CSVAYGGAGNTEAFF TGCAGCGTCGCATATGGGGGCGCGGGGAACACTGAAGCTTTCTTT
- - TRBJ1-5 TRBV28 CASSLSRGNQPQHF TGTGCCAGCAGTTTATCAAGGGGGAATCAGCCCCAGCATTTT
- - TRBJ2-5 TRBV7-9 CASSFWGEETQYF TGTGCCAGCAGCTTTTGGGGGGAGGAGACCCAGTACTTC
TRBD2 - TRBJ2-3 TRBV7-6 CASSPGLAGGPTDTQYF TGTGCCAGCAGCCCTGGACTAGCGGGGGGGCCTACAGATACGCAGTATTTT
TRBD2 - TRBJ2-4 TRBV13 CASSFPFSGTEAKNIQYF TGTGCCAGCAGCTTCCCCTTTAGCGGGACGGAGGCCAAAAACATTCAGTACTTC
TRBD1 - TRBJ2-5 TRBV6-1 CASSGTGSETQYF TGTGCCAGCAGCGGGACAGGGTCGGAGACCCAGTACTTC
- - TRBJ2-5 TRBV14 CASSQEGLGRGETQYF TGTGCCAGCAGCCAAGAAGGTTTGGGTCGAGGGGAGACCCAGTACTTC
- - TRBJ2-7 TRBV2 CASSKEGPEQYF TGTGCCTCAAGCAAGGAGGGGCCCGAGCAGTACTTC
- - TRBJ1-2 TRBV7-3 CASSPGPTGGYTF TGTGCCAGCAGCCCCGGACCTACAGGTGGCTACACCTTC
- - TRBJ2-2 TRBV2 CASSKRTAGELFF TGTGCCAGCAGTAAACGGACTGCCGGGGAGCTGTTTTTT
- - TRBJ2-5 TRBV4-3 CASSQGGHPKETQYF TGCGCCAGCAGCCAAGGGGGCCACCCCAAAGAGACCCAGTACTTC
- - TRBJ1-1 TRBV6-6 CASSYLAEVEAFF TGTGCCAGCAGTTACCTGGCAGAAGTTGAAGCTTTCTTT